The sequence of this T cell receptor beta chain was determined in a study of memory CD4+ T cells and cytomegalovirus serostatus. Looking at the study overall: Healthy Belgian adult donors included under ten CMV-positive and 24 CMV-negative people.

V dropped 3 bases and J dropped 3 bases, with 11 bases sitting between them. The CDR3 length is 15 residues. Looked up from germline, CDR1 is SEHNR and CDR2 is FQNEAQ (reference sequence). The sort gate was single viable CD3+CD4+CD8-CD45RO+ cells for memory CD4+ T cells. In the authors' workflow: Out-of-frame sequences were removed, leaving some 2 million distinct TCRbeta sequences. Produced via immunoSEQ multiplex PCR; TCRdb's table is partial and in-frame only. The V and J calls and clone size were taken over from that table, and D and trimming were inferred from the DNA. Among around 99,000 clones listed, about 80% were seen once.

The specimen sequenced was memory CD4+ T cells from blood. This sequence was found in an adult in good health and CMV-seropositive. This sequence joins TRBV7-9 and TRBJ1-4; D is possibly TRBD1 (5 bases). The CDR3 is CASSLGQAANEKLFF. The CDR3 coding sequence is TGTGCCAGCAGCTTGGGGCAGGCGGCTAATGAAAAACTGTTTTTT.